These 28 T cell receptor beta chains came from one sample sequenced in a study of molecular identifiers for immune sequencing clone quantification. One entry per CDR3 protein results from TCRdb running MiXCR on the PCR reads. Among over 300,000 distinct CDR3 sequences listed, about a quarter were seen once. The sample comprised naive CD8+ T cells from blood, with Jurkat cell RNA spiked in. Described subset: FACS-sorted CD8+CD4-CCR7+CD45RA+ naive T cells. The receptors shown here come from a human donor in good health. Some libraries in this study had Jurkat cell RNA spiked in.

Worth noting for this clonotype: At one boundary the junction diverges from the germline segment, which might be a read error. The V and J genes are TRBV4-3 and TRBJ1-1, with 9 bases that match TRBD1. The CDR3 has 16 residues. Germline V gene lookup returns CDR1 LGHNA and CDR2 YSLEER. In DNA form, the CDR3 reads TGCGCCAGCAGCCAAGAGTGGACAGGGGATCGCACTGAAGCTCTCTTT. This gives the protein CASSQEWTGDRTEALF.

In its sample, this clonotype was seen a few times. The chain has TRBV10-3 and TRBJ2-3; TRBD2 agrees at 8 bases. This CDR3 spans 15 amino acids. Germline CDR1 is ENHRY and CDR2 is SYGVKD. V shed 0 bases and J 5 bases; nucleotides not matched to a gene: 4. In nucleotides, the CDR3 is TGTGCCATCAGTGAGTCGACGGGGGGGATAGATACGCAGTATTTT. Translated, it gives CAISESTGGIDTQYF.

This chain links TRBV7-8 with TRBJ2-3; D ambiguous. From germline, CDR1 is SGHVS and CDR2 FQNEAQ. V shed 7 bases and J shed 0 bases, with 8 bases lying between them. This CDR3 comprises 13 residues. CDR3 sequence (DNA): TGTGCCAGCAAGTCAGCGAGCACAGATACGCAGTATTTT. It codes for CASKSASTDTQYF.

This clonotype was counted only a few times. V gene TRBV3-1 combines with J gene TRBJ2-5; D possibly uses TRBD1 or TRBD2 (5 bases each). V dropped 0 bases and J dropped 5 bases, with 13 bases sitting between them. CDR1 and CDR2 (germline): LGHDT, YNNKEL (reference sequence). The length of the CDR3 is 15 residues. This CDR3 reads CASSQDGGSLETQYF. Here the CDR3 DNA reads TGTGCCAGCAGCCAAGATGGGGGTAGCCTGGAGACCCAGTACTTC.

This clonotype was detected only a few times. The chain has TRBV6-6 and TRBJ1-5, with 7 bases aligning to TRBD1. Germline V CDR1 and CDR2: MNHNY, SVGAGI (reference sequence). With V trimmed by 6 bases and J by 10 bases, 6 bases remained unmatched. This CDR3 spans 12 amino acids. The CDR3 bases are TGTGCCAGCAGCCCGGGGGACAGTCCCCAGCATTTT. Translation: CASSPGDSPQHF.

This clonotype was seen repeatedly, ten times or more. The rearrangement links TRBV4-1 to TRBJ1-2, with 7 bases aligning to TRBD1. CDR1 is MGHRA and CDR2 is YSYEKL in the germline V gene. V lost 3 bases and J lost 11; bases outside the gene matches: 9. This CDR3 region has 13 residues. CDR3 in amino acids: CASSQGTADSYTF. The CDR3 coding sequence is TGCGCCAGCAGCCAGGGGACAGCTGATAGTTACACCTTC.

Concerning this clonotype: One base away lies a much larger clone, so this may be a sequencing read error. This chain joins TRBV2 and TRBJ1-2; TRBD1 is a possible D gene (5 bases). V was shortened by 4 bases and J by 4 bases, with 10 bases between the two germline ends. Per germline, CDR1 SNHLY and CDR2 FYNNEI. The CDR3 extends over 13 amino acids. The CDR3, as DNA: TGTGCCAGCAGTGTGGGGCAGGCCTATGGCTACACCTTC. Its protein is CASSVGQAYGYTF.

The sample holds many counts of this clonotype. The chain carries TRBV5-1 and TRBJ2-6; D may be TRBD2 (6 bases). Germline CDR1 SGHRS, CDR2 YFSETQ. The CDR3 consists of 16 residues. The V and J ends lost 4 bases and 0 bases respectively, with 11 bases between them. The CDR3 loop reads CASSPAGSSGANVLTF. As DNA, the CDR3 is TGCGCCAGCAGCCCCGCCGGGAGCTCTGGGGCCAACGTCCTGACTTTC.

There are many counts of this clonotype. V gene TRBV29-1 combines with J gene TRBJ2-7, with D perhaps being TRBD1 or TRBD2 (5 bases each). Germline V lookup: CDR1 SQVTM, CDR2 ANQGSEA. This CDR3 has 13 amino acids. The V end was cut by 0 bases, the J end by 4 bases, with 10 bases between. CDR3 nucleotide sequence: TGCAGCGTTGAAGAAAGATGGGGGTACGAGCAGTACTTC. Residues: CSVEERWGYEQYF.

The chain couples TRBV4-3 to TRBJ2-1; 11 bases are a match to TRBD2. V trimming: 0 bases; J trimming: 12 bases; junction bases outside the gene matches: 7. Germline CDR1 LGHNA, CDR2 YSLEER. The CDR3 covers 15 residues. The CDR3 sequence is CASSQEVAGGYGQFF. The CDR3 bases are TGCGCCAGCAGCCAAGAAGTAGCGGGAGGGTATGGGCAGTTCTTC.

The chain carries TRBV5-6 and TRBJ1-1; no clear D. Trimming stripped 0 bases from V and 4 bases from J, with 4 bases between. The CDR3 loop spans 12 amino acids. Germline CDR1 is SGHDT and CDR2 is YYEEEE. The CDR3 protein is CASSLDSTEAFF. CDR3 sequence (DNA): TGTGCCAGCAGCTTGGACAGCACTGAAGCTTTCTTT.

This clonotype has a handful of counts. The V gene is TRBV19, the J gene TRBJ2-2, with D uncertain. The germline V and J ends were trimmed by 6 bases and 0 bases, with 5 bases remaining between them. CDR3 size: 13 residues. The V gene's germline CDR1 is LNHDA and CDR2 SQIVND (reference sequence). CDR3 amino acids: CASSDTNTGELFF. DNA for the CDR3: TGTGCCAGTAGCGACACGAACACCGGGGAGCTGTTTTTT.

This clonotype came up many times. This rearrangement joins TRBV12-3 or TRBV12-4 to TRBJ2-3; D gene unclear. CDR3 length: 13 residues. Trimming left V 6 bases short and J 4 bases short, with 11 bases between. The CDR3 region is CASRPVFPDTQYF. The CDR3 DNA reads TGTGCCAGCAGGCCGGTTTTCCCAGATACGCAGTATTTT.

This clonotype was observed a few times. This chain connects TRBV6-2 or TRBV6-3 to TRBJ2-3, with 15 bases matching TRBD2. V was clipped by 2 bases and J by 4 bases; unmatched bases: 10. Germline assignment: CDR1 MNHEY and CDR2 SVGEGT. This CDR3 spans 19 amino acids. The CDR3 is CASSYDGTSGGPAADTQYF. The CDR3 coding sequence is TGTGCCAGCAGTTACGACGGGACTAGCGGGGGGCCGGCGGCAGATACGCAGTATTTT.

This clonotype turned up a few times. The gene calls are TRBV27 and TRBJ2-7, with 7 bases fitting TRBD2. This CDR3 comprises 13 residues. V shed 7 bases, J shed 5 bases, and the junction held 8 bases outside the gene matches. The germline CDR1 and CDR2 sequences are MNHEY and SMNVEV (reference sequence). The CDR3, as DNA: TGTGCCAGCATCGTCAGCGGGGAGGACGAGCAGTACTTC. Translation gives CASIVSGEDEQYF.

This clonotype has at least ten counts. This chain uses TRBV5-5 with TRBJ1-1, with D hard to call. Germline CDR1 is SGHKS and CDR2 is YYEKEE (reference sequence). V was pared by 0 bases and J by 3 bases, with 9 bases between. The CDR3 consists of 14 residues. CDR3 bases: TGTGCCAGCAGCTTGGAACGGATCTACACTGAAGCTTTCTTT. Translation gives CASSLERIYTEAFF. The full variable domain, its missing parts supplied by reference TRBV5-5 and TRBJ1-1, is DAGVTQSPTHLIKTRGQQVTLRCSPISGHKSVSWYQQVLGQGPQFIFQYYEKEERGRGNFPDRFSARQFPNYSSELNVNALLLGDSALYLCASSLERIYTEAFFGQGTRLTVV.

With regard to this clonotype: Just one base apart from a much larger clone, this may be a read error. The chain employs TRBV23-1 and TRBJ1-5; possibly TRBD1 for D (5 bases). TRBV23-1 falls under the ORF class, with uncertain function. CDR3 length equals 18 residues. V dropped 0 bases and J dropped 0 bases, with 15 bases sitting between them. The CDR3 loop reads CASSQSNRSLYSNQPQHF. The CDR3, as DNA: TGCGCCAGCAGTCAATCGAACAGGTCGCTATATAGCAATCAGCCCCAGCATTTT.

This clonotype occurred a few times. The chain is built from TRBV20-1 and TRBJ1-4; D is unresolved. The CDR3 is made up of 16 amino acids. Germline CDR1 DFQATT, CDR2 SNEGSKA (reference sequence). V was shortened by 0 bases and J by 8 bases, with 19 bases between the two germline ends. CDR3 DNA: TGCAGTGCTAGAGATAGGCGGAGGAGTCCCAGAGAAAAACTGTTTTTT. Its translation: CSARDRRRSPREKLFF.

A few counts support this clonotype. This chain uses TRBV5-6 with TRBJ2-7; 7 nucleotides agree with TRBD2. The V segment lost 4 bases and the J segment 2 bases; nucleotides outside the gene matches: 6. The length of the CDR3 is 14 residues. Per the germline V gene, CDR1 is SGHDT and CDR2 is YYEEEE. Here the CDR3 reads CASSQSRGAYEQYF. DNA for the CDR3: TGTGCCAGCAGCCAAAGCCGGGGGGCCTACGAGCAGTACTTC.

The chain recombines TRBV6-2 or TRBV6-3 with TRBJ2-6; no clear D. Between the trimmed V and J ends, which lost 5 bases and 1 base, there was a span of 21 bases. Germline lookup yields CDR1 MNHEY and CDR2 SVGEGT. This CDR3 has 19 amino acids. The CDR3 nucleotides are TGTGCCAGCAGTCCCCTGTTCGGTAAATTGGGATCTGGGGCCAACGTCCTGACTTTC. It translates to CASSPLFGKLGSGANVLTF.

For this clonotype: The junction shows a germline mismatch at one end, possibly a read error. J is TRBJ2-5 and V is TRBV7-2; TRBD1 agrees at 9 bases. CDR3 length: 17 residues. Germline V CDR1 and CDR2: SGHTA, FQGNSA. DNA for the CDR3: TGTGCCAGCGGCTCACCCCCCACAGGGGGCGGGCAAGAGACCCAGCACTTC. This gives the protein CASGSPPTGGGQETQHF.

This clonotype was seen ten or more times. This rearrangement joins TRBV6-2 or TRBV6-3 to TRBJ2-7; D possibly uses TRBD1 or TRBD2 (5 bases each). Germline loops: CDR1 MNHEY, CDR2 SVGEGT. This CDR3 is 15 amino acids long. V was pared by 2 bases and J by 2 bases, with 13 bases between. In DNA, the CDR3 is TGTGCCAGCAGTTACCCAGGGACCACTGCCTACGAGCAGTACTTC. It translates to CASSYPGTTAYEQYF.

This rearrangement joins TRBV4-1 to TRBJ1-1; D unclear. Germline CDR1 and CDR2: MGHRA and YSYEKL. The length of the CDR3 is 11 residues. V lost 11 bases and J 10 bases, leaving 17 bases between the germline ends. The CDR3 DNA sequence: TGCGCCCGCCGCCAGCCCCCTGCAGCTTTCTTT. As protein: CARRQPPAAFF.

The J gene is TRBJ2-3, the V gene TRBV9; D is unresolved. This CDR3 contains 17 residues. The V end lost 4 bases, the J end lost 4 bases, and 22 bases lay between the germline ends. From germline, CDR1 is SGDLS and CDR2 YYNGEE. The CDR3 sequence is CASSHARGAHGADTQYF. CDR3 in DNA: TGTGCCAGCAGCCACGCCCGCGGAGCACATGGGGCAGATACGCAGTATTTT.

This clonotype was found once. With a much larger clone just one base away, this may be a read error. V usage is TRBV29-1 and J usage is TRBJ2-1; tentative D call: TRBD2 (5 bases). The CDR3 extends over 12 amino acids. From germline, CDR1 is SQVTM and CDR2 ANQGSEA. The CDR3 nucleotides read TGCAGCATTGAGGGAGCCCGCGATGAGCAGTTCTTC. Translating it yields CSIEGARDEQFF.

This clonotype has more than one count but fewer than ten. The chain carries TRBV7-3 and TRBJ2-3; 9 positions agree with TRBD2. CDR1 and CDR2 (germline): SGHTA, FQGTGA. Losses at the gene ends were 1 base for V and 6 bases for J; bases not matched to a gene: 8. There are 16 residues in the CDR3. CDR3 DNA sequence: TGTGCCAGCAGCTTAATGGCGGGAGGGCCGAAGGATACGCAGTATTTT. The encoded protein is CASSLMAGGPKDTQYF.

In this sample, this clonotype turned up many times. The CDR3 protein is CASSLREDRVNTEAFF. CDR3 bases: TGTGCCAGCAGTCTCCGGGAGGACAGGGTGAACACTGAAGCTTTCTTT. The chain recombines TRBV27 with TRBJ1-1; 8 bases fit TRBD1. CDR3 length equals 16 residues. Per the germline V gene, CDR1 is MNHEY and CDR2 is SMNVEV (reference sequence). Trimming cost V 5 bases and J 0 bases; bases outside gene matches: 8.

As regards this clonotype: A much larger clone is a single base away; this may be a read error. The chain joins TRBV20-1 to TRBJ2-1; D remains unclear. This CDR3 has 15 residues. The germline V gene encodes CDR1 DFQATT and CDR2 SNEGSKA (reference sequence). Trimming pared 0 bases from V and 9 bases from J, leaving 18 bases between. CDR3 region: CSAREVPPPRTEQFF. CDR3 bases: TGCAGTGCTAGAGAGGTCCCGCCCCCGAGGACTGAGCAGTTCTTC.